Listed below are T cell receptor beta chains from one sample, sequenced in a study of T cell repertoires in cytomegalovirus infection. One entry per CDR3 protein results from TCRdb running MiXCR on the reads. The sample lists about 530,000 distinct CDR3 sequences, approximately 26% occurring once. The sample comprised PBMCs. The receptors derive from a human donor in good health (CMV status not recorded). Some clones in this sample may be carry-over from other donors' samples. The CDR3 runs from the conserved cysteine through the conserved F or W. D genes are given only for firm matches. Where a row states a size, it is once, few, many or the class of an expanded clone; other rows omit it.

cdr3_aa: CASSLVGTNSYNEQFF; cdr3_nt: TGTGCCAGCAGCTTAGTCGGGACTAACTCCTACAATGAGCAGTTCTTC; d_call: TRBD2; j_call: TRBJ2-1; clone_size: .; v_call: TRBV5-4
cdr3_aa: CASSRQPAYFGYTF; cdr3_nt: TGTGCCAGCAGCCGACAGCCCGCGTATTTTGGCTACACCTTC; d_call: .; j_call: TRBJ1-2; clone_size: .; v_call: TRBV6-1
cdr3_aa: CASSQVGGVTSGSLGEQFF; cdr3_nt: TGTGCCAGCAGCCAAGTTGGTGGTGTGACTAGCGGGAGTCTTGGTGAGCAGTTCTTC; d_call: TRBD2; j_call: TRBJ2-1; clone_size: .; v_call: TRBV4-2
cdr3_aa: CASSASTYQETQYF; cdr3_nt: TGTGCCAGCAGCGCCTCAACCTACCAAGAGACCCAGTACTTC; d_call: .; j_call: TRBJ2-5; clone_size: .; v_call: TRBV9
cdr3_aa: CASTPMSGSKGGPYEQYF; cdr3_nt: TGTGCCAGCACCCCGATGAGCGGATCTAAGGGCGGGCCTTACGAGCAGTACTTC; d_call: .; j_call: TRBJ2-7; clone_size: few; v_call: TRBV7-9
cdr3_aa: CASRTSGGSYNEQFF; cdr3_nt: TGTGCCAGTAGGACTAGCGGGGGGTCCTACAATGAGCAGTTCTTC; d_call: TRBD2; j_call: TRBJ2-1; clone_size: many; v_call: TRBV19
cdr3_aa: CASRQTGQALRAQHF; cdr3_nt: TGTGCCAGCAGGCAAACGGGACAGGCCCTTAGGGCCCAGCATTTT; d_call: TRBD1; j_call: TRBJ1-5; clone_size: few; v_call: TRBV6-1
cdr3_aa: CASSLGRAAGNTIYF; cdr3_nt: TGTGCCAGCAGTTTGGGCAGGGCTGCTGGAAACACCATATATTTT; d_call: .; j_call: TRBJ1-3; clone_size: .; v_call: TRBV28
cdr3_aa: CAISASGKGPDTQYF; cdr3_nt: TGTGCCATCAGTGCTAGCGGGAAAGGCCCCGATACGCAGTATTTT; d_call: TRBD2; j_call: TRBJ2-3; clone_size: many; v_call: TRBV10-3
cdr3_aa: CASSSRTSVQETQYF; cdr3_nt: TGTGCCAGCAGTTCGAGGACTAGCGTCCAAGAGACCCAGTACTTC; d_call: TRBD2; j_call: TRBJ2-5; clone_size: .; v_call: TRBV27